This is a list of T cell receptor beta chains from one sample in a study of blood T cell repertoires in COVID-19. Sequencing was performed with immunoSEQ multiplex PCR; in TCRdb, only in-frame clones are kept and a portion is missing. Counted here are under 250,000 clones, approximately 85% occurring once; the ten biggest clones make up about 8%. Material: peripheral blood. These receptors all come from a woman in her 50s with active or convalescent COVID-19. Both conserved end residues are part of each CDR3. Each record gives: clone size, J gene, V gene, D gene, CDR3 DNA, CDR3 protein. The D gene is left open where the match is weak. Clone size is given for some rows only: seen once, a few or many times, or a class if the clone is expanded.

>.|TRBJ1-4|TRBV3-1/TRBV3-2|.
TGTGCCAGCAGCCAGGGCGCGGGGCAGCGCCATAATGAAAAACTGTTTTTT
CASSQGAGQRHNEKLFF
>.|TRBJ2-1|TRBV7-6|TRBD2
TGTGCCAGCAGCTCGTTGACTAGCGGGACCTACAATGAGCAGTTCTTC
CASSSLTSGTYNEQFF
>.|TRBJ2-1|TRBV9|TRBD1
TGTGCCAGCAGCGGTACGGGACAGGGGGCTATCGGCTCCTACAATGAGCAGTTCTTC
CASSGTGQGAIGSYNEQFF
>.|TRBJ1-5|TRBV5-6|.
TGTGCCAGCAGCTTGGTCGATCAGCCCCAGCATTTT
CASSLVDQPQHF
>.|TRBJ1-6|TRBV28|TRBD1
TGTGCCAGCAGTTCGACAGGGCATTCACCCCTCCACTTT
CASSSTGHSPLHF
>.|TRBJ1-5|TRBV23-1|TRBD1
TGCGCCAGCAGTCTCCCGGACAGGAGTCTCGATCAGCCCCAGCATTTT
CASSLPDRSLDQPQHF
>.|TRBJ2-5|TRBV5-5|.
TGTGCCAGCAGCTTGGTTGGAGGACAAGAGACCCAGTACTTC
CASSLVGGQETQYF
>few|TRBJ1-6|TRBV5-5|.
TGTGCCAGCAGCTTGGCGGGGGGGGCCGGTTCACCCCTCCACTTT
CASSLAGGAGSPLHF
>.|TRBJ1-2|TRBV28|.
TGTGCCAGCATTCCGACAGAAAACTATGGCTACACCTTC
CASIPTENYGYTF
>.|TRBJ1-2|TRBV24-1|.
TGTGCCACCAGTGATAGGCAGGGAGGTGGCTACACCTTC
CATSDRQGGGYTF
>.|TRBJ1-5|TRBV6-1|.
TGTGCCAGCAGTACTACCGACGGCCCCAATCAGCCCCAGCATTTT
CASSTTDGPNQPQHF
>.|TRBJ2-2|TRBV6-6|.
TGTGCCGCGGGGAGAAGGAACACCGGGGAGCTGTTTTTT
CAAGRRNTGELFF
>.|TRBJ1-5|TRBV27|.
TGTGCCAGCCGTTACCCGGCAGGTAGCAATCAGCCCCAGCATTTT
CASRYPAGSNQPQHF
>.|TRBJ1-1|TRBV11-2|.
TGTGCCAGCAGCTTATCCTTCACTGAAGCTTTCTTT
CASSLSFTEAFF
>.|TRBJ2-1|TRBV29-1|.
TGCAGCGTTGTTGGGGGGGCCGAGACCAATGAGCAGTTCTTC
CSVVGGAETNEQFF
>.|TRBJ1-1|TRBV11-1|TRBD1
TGTGCCAGCAGCCCCTGGCGGACAGGGGACACTGAAGCTTTCTTT
CASSPWRTGDTEAFF
>.|TRBJ2-7|TRBV27|.
TGTGCCAGCAGTTTACGGTGGGGCCCTCTCTACGAGCAGTACTTC
CASSLRWGPLYEQYF
>.|TRBJ1-6|TRBV10-2|.
TGCGCCAGCAGTGCTATGTCATTGGGGGGGGTCTCTTCCAATTCACCCCTCCACTTT
CASSAMSLGGVSSNSPLHF
>.|TRBJ1-3|TRBV5-8|.
TGTGCCAGCAGCTTGGGGCAAACTGGAAACACCATATATTTT
CASSLGQTGNTIYF
>.|TRBJ2-1|TRBV7-3|TRBD2
TGTGCCAGCAGCTTATCGAGGTCCGCCGGGACTAGCCTCTACAATGAGCAGTTCTTC
CASSLSRSAGTSLYNEQFF
>.|TRBJ1-2|TRBV5-6|.
TGTGCCAGCAGCCTCGGACTGGGAGCTAACTATGGCTACACCTTC
CASSLGLGANYGYTF
>.|TRBJ1-6|TRBV27|TRBD1
TGTGCCAGCAGCACCTATGGGACAGCAGATAATTCACCCCTCCACTTT
CASSTYGTADNSPLHF
>few|TRBJ2-1|TRBV4-1|TRBD2
TGCGCCAGCAGGCGACTAGCTCTGTCGCGTGAGCAGTTCTTC
CASRRLALSREQFF
>once|TRBJ2-7|TRBV9|.
TGTGCCAGCAGCGCGCTCCAGGGAGAGCAGTACTTC
CASSALQGEQYF